One sample yielded the 15 T cell receptor beta chains listed below, sequenced in a study of CD8 T cells in Susac syndrome. The RNA input was about 0.5 to 1 ug, and it was reverse transcribed with random hexamers. Via MiXCR, TCRdb re-called the immunoSEQ multiplex PCR reads, giving one row per CDR3 protein. The sample lists 150,000 to 180,000 distinct CDR3 sequences; nearly 97% were seen once. The sequencing sample was made of CD8+ T cells from PBMCs. The receptors were sampled from a human donor with multiple sclerosis.

The table lists this clonotype with a count of one. The chain recombines TRBV5-1 with TRBJ2-5, with D unclear. V shed 4 bases and J shed 0 bases, with 7 bases lying between them. In germline, CDR1 is SGHRS, CDR2 YFSETQ. This CDR3 has 13 amino acids. The DNA for the CDR3 is TGCGCCAGCAGCAGGTCTTACCAAGAGACCCAGTACTTC. This sequence encodes CASSRSYQETQYF.

V usage is TRBV29-1 and J usage is TRBJ1-1, with a possible D match to TRBD1 (6 bases). CDR3 length: 11 residues. V lost 7 bases, J lost 6 bases, and 12 bases lay in between. Germline CDR1 is SQVTM and CDR2 is ANQGSEA. The CDR3 sequence: CSAPGGPEAFF. CDR3 nucleotide sequence: TGCAGCGCTCCCGGGGGCCCTGAAGCTTTCTTT.

The chain couples TRBV12-3 or TRBV12-4 to TRBJ2-2; D is unresolved. The V end was cut by 0 bases, the J end by 6 bases, with 11 bases between. The CDR3 is 15 residues long. The CDR3 reads CASSLAPESSGELFF. The DNA of the CDR3 is TGTGCCAGCAGTTTAGCGCCAGAGTCCTCCGGGGAGCTGTTTTTT.

The rearrangement uses TRBV20-1 and TRBJ1-2; tentatively, D is TRBD1 (5 bases). The V end was cut by 1 base, the J end by 0 bases, with 18 bases between. The germline gives CDR1 DFQATT, CDR2 SNEGSKA (reference sequence). This CDR3 spans 17 amino acids. CDR3 bases: TGCAGTGCTAGAGCCCTCGGGCGGGGCAAAACTAACTATGGCTACACCTTC. Encoded protein: CSARALGRGKTNYGYTF.

The chain carries TRBV30 and TRBJ1-2, with a possible D match to TRBD1 (5 bases). The CDR3 is 15 amino acids. CDR1 and CDR2 (germline): GTSNPN, SVGIG (reference sequence). V gave up 0 bases and J gave up 4 bases, with 15 bases separating them. Written as DNA, the CDR3 is TGTGCCTGGAGTGTGGACACCGCATCGAGCTATGGCTACACCTTC. This sequence encodes CAWSVDTASSYGYTF.

V gene TRBV30 combines with J gene TRBJ2-1; 7 nucleotides line up with TRBD1. The germline V gene has CDR1 GTSNPN and CDR2 SVGIG (reference sequence). Trimming took 2 bases from V and 7 from J; bases not matched to a gene: 5. This CDR3 is built from 13 residues. DNA for the CDR3: TGTGCCTGGAGTCCGAGGGGGCGGAATGAGCAGTTCTTC. The encoded protein is CAWSPRGRNEQFF.

The V call is TRBV2, the J call TRBJ2-5, with D uncertain. The CDR3 spans 12 residues. The germline V gene encodes CDR1 SNHLY and CDR2 FYNNEI. Trimming cost V 8 bases and J 2 bases, with 9 bases left between them. The CDR3 is CASLWVQETQYF. The CDR3 DNA follows: TGTGCCAGCCTTTGGGTACAAGAGACCCAGTACTTC.

V usage is TRBV27 and J usage is TRBJ2-5; TRBD2 is a possible D gene (5 bases). There are 13 residues in the CDR3. The ends were cut back, 2 bases at V and 4 bases at J, with 8 bases in the middle. The germline V gene encodes CDR1 MNHEY and CDR2 SMNVEV (reference sequence). DNA of the CDR3: TGTGCCAGCAGTTTACTAGCAGCAGAGACCCAGTACTTC. Residues: CASSLLAAETQYF.

V and J are TRBV5-1 and TRBJ2-7; D remains ambiguous. CDR3 length: 15 residues. CDR1 SGHRS and CDR2 YFSETQ come from the germline V gene. V dropped 4 bases and J dropped 3 bases, with 17 bases sitting between them. In nucleotides, the CDR3 is TGCGCCAGCAGCCCTATGCCGGGCCCTAGCTACGAGCAGTACTTC. Its translation: CASSPMPGPSYEQYF.

The gene calls are TRBV27 and TRBJ2-7; D uncertain. V lost 5 bases, J lost 0 bases, and 17 bases lay in between. Germline CDR1 is MNHEY and CDR2 is SMNVEV (reference sequence). The length of the CDR3 is 16 residues. CDR3 amino acids: CASSTPADNLSYEQYV. Here the CDR3 DNA reads TGTGCCAGCAGTACGCCGGCAGACAACCTCTCCTACGAGCAGTACGTC.

The chain combines TRBV29-1 with TRBJ1-1; 7 nucleotides match TRBD1. This CDR3 comprises 15 residues. Germline-derived CDR1 and CDR2 are SQVTM and ANQGSEA. With 4 bases clipped from V and 0 bases from J, the junction kept 8 bases outside the gene matches. CDR3 nucleotide sequence: TGCAGCGTTGTCCCACCGACAGGGTTGAACACTGAAGCTTTCTTT. Its protein is CSVVPPTGLNTEAFF.

This clonotype was seen just once. V is TRBV5-1 and J is TRBJ2-7; 7 nucleotides match TRBD1. V trimming: 0 bases; J trimming: 4 bases; junction bases outside the gene matches: 4. CDR1 and CDR2 (germline): SGHRS, YFSETQ. The CDR3 has 14 residues. The CDR3 sequence is CASSLAGTEYEQYV. The DNA of the CDR3 is TGCGCCAGCAGCTTGGCCGGGACAGAATACGAGCAGTACGTC.

The chain is built from TRBV29-1 and TRBJ1-2; a weak D match, TRBD1 (5 bases). Trimming stripped 3 bases from V and 2 bases from J, with 19 bases between. Germline-derived CDR1 and CDR2 are SQVTM and ANQGSEA. The CDR3 is 16 amino acids. The DNA of the CDR3 is TGCAGCGTTGAGGAAGAGCAGGGACCCATGAACTATGGCTACACCTTC. It specifies CSVEEEQGPMNYGYTF.

The rearrangement uses TRBV9 and TRBJ1-5; possibly TRBD1 for D (6 bases). Germline-derived CDR1 and CDR2 are SGDLS and YYNGEE. V dropped 2 bases and J dropped 2 bases, with 20 bases sitting between them. This CDR3 has 18 residues. CDR3 sequence reads: CASSVGPQGRHGNQPQHF. CDR3 in DNA: TGTGCCAGCAGCGTGGGACCCCAGGGGAGACACGGCAATCAGCCCCAGCATTTT.

The chain couples TRBV27 to TRBJ2-7, with TRBD1 matching 10 bases. The CDR3 is 15 amino acids. The germline CDR1 and CDR2 sequences are MNHEY and SMNVEV (reference sequence). Unmatched junction bases numbered 6, after V lost 6 bases and J lost 1 base. CDR3 nucleotide sequence: TGTGCCAGCAGCTGGACAGGGGGGACTTCCTACGAGCAGTACTTC. Amino acids: CASSWTGGTSYEQYF.